The entry below describes one T cell receptor (beta chain). Antigen unknown. The source of the sample is a study of OX40 agonist ivuxolimab in advanced cancers. Study-level information: Intravenous ivuxolimab was administered to patients every 2 weeks at 0.01 to 10 mg/kg. Findings and caveats of the study: Among expanded peripheral T cells, antigen specificity went undetermined.

This CDR3 is 12 amino acids long. Trimming took 5 bases from V and 5 from J, leaving 12 bases between them. CDR1 is SQVTM, CDR2 ANQGSEA, per germline. TCRdb's table, derived via immunoSEQ multiplex PCR, lists solely in-frame clones and lacks some. The sample lists fewer than 85,000 clones; roughly four fifths were seen once. The starting material was CD4+ or CD8+ T cells sorted from blood, obtained in a trial of the OX40 agonist ivuxolimab. The chain uses TRBV29-1 and TRBJ2-5, with a tentative D call TRBD2 (5 bases). This clonotype was obtained from an adult with an advanced solid tumor such as melanoma, head and neck, liver or kidney cancer. DNA for the CDR3: TGCAGCGTTCACTCAGGCGGGGAGACCCAGTACTTC. Protein: CSVHSGGETQYF.